These 23 T cell receptor beta chains were all obtained from the same sample, sequenced in a study of blood T cells in healthy people across ages. Then a second PCR, running roughly 7 to 11 cycles, was carried out with a sample-barcoded 5' primer and a J-beta primer mix. TCRdb independently ran MiXCR on the 5' RACE reads; one entry per CDR3 protein. Counted here are roughly 1,700,000 distinct CDR3 sequences, roughly 30% occurring once; the ten biggest clones make up 7.7%. Sequenced sample: blood. These receptors originate from a woman aged 25 to 39 in good health.

The CDR3 here is CASSIEAGRTEAFF. In DNA form, the CDR3 reads TGTGCCAGCTCAATCGAAGCAGGGCGCACTGAAGCTTTCTTT. The V and J genes are TRBV18 and TRBJ1-1, with TRBD1 as a possible D gene (5 bases). The V end was cut by 5 bases, the J end by 4 bases, with 14 bases between. The CDR3 extends over 14 amino acids. CDR1 is KGHSH, CDR2 LQKENI, per germline.

This clonotype was observed a handful of times. This rearrangement joins TRBV5-5 to TRBJ2-7; D gene uncertain. The CDR3 runs to 15 residues. V gave up 4 bases and J gave up 2 bases, with 16 bases separating them. Germline CDR1 reads SGHKS; CDR2 reads YYEKEE (reference sequence). The CDR3 region is CASSPYGTETYEQYF. DNA of the CDR3: TGTGCCAGCAGCCCCTATGGAACAGAGACCTACGAGCAGTACTTC.

The chain has TRBV2 and TRBJ2-3, with D possibly TRBD2 on 6 matching bases. CDR1 and CDR2 from the germline V gene are SNHLY and FYNNEI. This CDR3 region has 14 residues. Trimming left V 4 bases short and J 4 bases short, with 12 bases between. CDR3 DNA: TGTGCCAGCAGTGCGGAGGGAGCCCCAGATACGCAGTATTTT. It specifies CASSAEGAPDTQYF. The entire variable domain, with the rest obtained from reference TRBV2 and TRBJ2-3, is as follows: EPEVTQTPSHQVTQMGQEVILRCVPISNHLYFYWYRQILGQKVEFLVSFYNNEISEKSEIFDDQFSVERPDGSNFTLKIRSTKLEDSAMYFCASSAEGAPDTQYFGPGTRLTVL.

This clonotype has more than one count but fewer than ten. This rearrangement joins TRBV15 to TRBJ2-3, with no clear D. Germline V gives CDR1 LNHNV, CDR2 YYDKDF (reference sequence). The CDR3 covers 16 residues. V dropped 9 bases and J dropped 4 bases, with 23 bases sitting between them. The CDR3 region is CATNKALSVTADTQYF. CDR3 nucleotides: TGTGCCACTAACAAGGCGCTTTCGGTCACGGCAGATACGCAGTATTTT.

This clonotype was counted between two and nine times. A much larger clone lies a single base off, so this may be a read error. J is TRBJ2-7 and V is TRBV29-1, with D perhaps matching TRBD2 (6 bases). The germline gives CDR1 SQVTM, CDR2 ANQGSEA. The CDR3 has 13 amino acids. This CDR3 reads CRGKVHSSYEQYF. In DNA, the CDR3 is TGCCGCGGGAAAGTTCACAGCTCCTACGAGCAGTACTTC.

This clonotype was found many times. The V call is TRBV5-1, the J call TRBJ2-1; TRBD2 matches at 8 bases. Looked up from germline, CDR1 is SGHRS and CDR2 is YFSETQ. V trimming: 3 bases; J trimming: 11 bases; junction bases outside the gene matches: 4. This CDR3 region has 12 residues. The CDR3 sequence is CASSSLAGQQFF. Here the CDR3 DNA reads TGCGCCAGCAGCTCCTTAGCGGGGCAGCAGTTCTTC.

The CDR3 DNA is TGTGCCAGCAGTGAGGGCAAGGGTGTTGGCAATCAGCCCCAGCATTTT. It specifies CASSEGKGVGNQPQHF. The V gene is TRBV25-1, the J gene TRBJ1-5, with D hard to call. The V gene's germline CDR1 is MGHDK and CDR2 SYGVNS. Trimming removed 3 bases at V and 2 bases at J, with 14 bases between. The length of the CDR3 is 16 residues.

This clonotype was detected only a few times. This chain links TRBV24-1 with TRBJ2-3; 7 nucleotides match TRBD1. Germline CDR1 reads KGHDR; CDR2 reads SFDVKD. V shed 2 bases, J shed 3 bases, and the junction held 1 base outside the gene matches. This CDR3 spans 14 amino acids. The CDR3 nucleotides read TGTGCCACCAGTGATTCGGACAGGACAGATACGCAGTATTTT. Translated, it gives CATSDSDRTDTQYF.

This clonotype has at least ten counts. This rearrangement joins TRBV6-6 to TRBJ2-7, with D perhaps TRBD1 (6 bases). Trimming removed 0 bases at V and 5 bases at J, with 17 bases between. This CDR3 has 16 residues. Germline CDR1 reads MNHNY; CDR2 reads SVGAGI (reference sequence). In nucleotides, the CDR3 is TGTGCCAGCAGTTACTCGACCGGGACAAACCCCCACGAGCAGTACTTC. It encodes CASSYSTGTNPHEQYF.

V usage is TRBV20-1 and J usage is TRBJ2-5; tentative D call: TRBD1 (6 bases). Gene TRBJ2-7 matches the end of the DNA better, so the J call may be wrong. This CDR3 is 17 amino acids long. Germline CDR1 DFQATT, CDR2 SNEGSKA (reference sequence). The CDR3 coding sequence is TGCAGTGCTAGAGTCCACCCTGGGGGCAGGGAGCAGGGCGAGCAGTACTTC. This translates into CSARVHPGGREQGEQYF.

This clonotype appeared many times. CDR3 in amino acids: CASSQSGFLSYNEQFF. The CDR3 DNA reads TGTGCCAGCAGCCAATCCGGGTTCCTTTCCTACAATGAGCAGTTCTTC. The V call is TRBV5-6, the J call TRBJ2-1; D unclear. The V gene's germline CDR1 is SGHDT and CDR2 YYEEEE. The CDR3 spans 16 residues. Trimming removed 4 bases from V and 1 base from J, with 15 bases in between.

This clonotype was counted a single time. The chain has TRBV2 and TRBJ1-3; no firm D call. The CDR3 loop spans 14 amino acids. Trimming cost V 2 bases and J 0 bases, with 5 bases left between them. CDR1 and CDR2 from the germline V gene are SNHLY and FYNNEI. In nucleotides, the CDR3 is TGTGCCAGCAGTGAAAGGTTCTCTGGAAACACCATATATTTT. This gives the protein CASSERFSGNTIYF.

The sample holds a few counts of this clonotype. The V and J genes are TRBV5-1 and TRBJ2-6, with D possibly called TRBD1 or TRBD2 (6 bases each). CDR1 is SGHRS and CDR2 is YFSETQ in the germline V gene. The CDR3 sequence is 17 residues long. V lost 0 bases and J lost 4, with 14 bases in between. This CDR3 is CASSLGFGGPGANVLTF. CDR3 nucleotide sequence: TGCGCCAGCAGCTTGGGATTTGGGGGGCCCGGGGCCAACGTCCTGACTTTC.

The V call is TRBV5-1, the J call TRBJ2-5; TRBD2 aligns across 8 bases. V lost 0 bases, J lost 3 bases, and 4 bases stayed unmatched. The CDR3 extends over 15 amino acids. CDR1 and CDR2 (germline): SGHRS, YFSETQ. The CDR3 DNA reads as TGCGCCAGCAGCTTGGTTAGCGGGGAGAAAGAGACCCAGTACTTC. It yields the protein CASSLVSGEKETQYF.

The chain joins TRBV6-1 to TRBJ2-1, with D possibly being TRBD1 (6 bases). V was shortened by 3 bases and J by 12 bases, with 18 bases between the two germline ends. The CDR3 is 14 residues long. Germline CDR1 reads MNHNS; CDR2 reads SASEGT. CDR3 loop: CASSDPPGHIGQFF. The DNA of the CDR3 is TGTGCCAGCAGTGACCCTCCGGGACACATTGGGCAGTTCTTC.

In this sample, this clonotype turned up a few times. This chain joins TRBV6-5 and TRBJ1-2, with a possible D match to TRBD1 (5 bases). Trimming removed 6 bases at V and 8 bases at J, with 22 bases between. Germline V gene data show CDR1 as MNHEY and CDR2 as SVGAGI. This CDR3 has 15 residues. Written as DNA, the CDR3 is TGTGCCAGCAGCCGTCAGGGTTCCCTAGTGAGAGGCTACACCTTC. It specifies CASSRQGSLVRGYTF.

The genes are TRBV12-3 or TRBV12-4 and TRBJ2-3, with 10 bases aligning to TRBD2. The CDR3 has 15 amino acids. V trimming: 6 bases; J trimming: 6 bases; junction bases outside the gene matches: 9. CDR3 loop: CASRSGGAFVDTQYF. CDR3 nucleotide sequence: TGTGCCAGCAGAAGCGGGGGGGCTTTTGTCGATACGCAGTATTTT.

Worth noting for this clonotype: A read error is possible here, since a much larger clone lies one base away. V is TRBV6-6 and J is TRBJ1-3; maybe TRBD1 (5 bases). The CDR3 contains 12 residues. In germline, CDR1 is MNHNY, CDR2 SVGAGI (reference sequence). Here the CDR3 reads CASSYRGNIIYF. The CDR3 DNA is TGTGCCAGCAGTTACAGGGGAAACATCATATATTTT.

This clonotype was found a few times. The V call is TRBV29-1, the J call TRBJ2-7; D might be TRBD1 or TRBD2, each matching 5 bases. Trimming took off 7 bases at V and 0 bases at J, with 10 bases between the two ends. Germline V CDR1 and CDR2: SQVTM, ANQGSEA. This CDR3 spans 12 amino acids. CDR3 protein: CSGRTPSYEQYF. The DNA for the CDR3 is TGCAGCGGGAGGACACCCTCCTACGAGCAGTACTTC.

The CDR3 region is CASSFCWDPDSPLHF. CDR3 in DNA: TGTGCCAGCAGCTTTTGTTGGGATCCCGATTCACCCCTCCACTTT. The chain is built from TRBV5-5 and TRBJ1-6, with unresolved D. Trimming stripped 2 bases from V and 8 bases from J, with 14 bases between. The CDR3 totals 15 residues. CDR1 is SGHKS, CDR2 YYEKEE, per germline (reference sequence).

Concerning this clonotype: One base away lies a much larger clone, so this may be a sequencing read error. The chain joins TRBV20-1 to TRBJ2-1, with 7 bases aligning to TRBD2. Germline V gene sequence: CDR1 DFQATT, CDR2 SNEGSKA (reference sequence). The J segment lost 3 bases and the V segment lost 2 bases, leaving 7 bases of the junction unmatched. This CDR3 contains 15 residues. In nucleotides, the CDR3 is TGCAGTGCTAGAACCGGGGCTAGCGGCTACAATGAGCAGTTCTTC. It translates to CSARTGASGYNEQFF.

The CDR3, as DNA: TGTGCCAGCAGTTTCTCCAGGGGGATAAATGAAAAACTGTTTTTT. Amino acid sequence: CASSFSRGINEKLFF. J is TRBJ1-4 and V is TRBV12-3 or TRBV12-4; 7 bases map to TRBD1. There are 15 residues in the CDR3. Trimming removed 3 bases from V and 5 bases from J; junction bases left unmatched: 6.

Comments on this clonotype: Mismatch with germline at one junction end may stem from a read error. This rearrangement joins TRBV6-5 to TRBJ2-2; possibly TRBD2 for D (6 bases). CDR1 and CDR2 from the germline V gene are MNHEY and SVGAGI. This CDR3 comprises 14 residues. In DNA, the CDR3 is TGTACCAGCAGTTACGGACTAAACACCGGGGAGCTGTTTTTT. This codes for CTSSYGLNTGELFF.